A selection of T cell receptor beta chains follows, all from one sample in a study of shared clonotypes between healthy human individuals. Assay used: immunoSEQ multiplex PCR; TCRdb lists only in-frame clones, some missing. The sample carries millions of clones, around nine tenths recorded once. The specimen was naive CD4+ T cells sorted from blood. These TCRs come from a man younger than 35 in good health. CDR3s include the opening cysteine and the closing phenylalanine or tryptophan. D genes are given only for firm matches. Clone size is given for some rows only: seen once, a few or many times, or a class if the clone is expanded.

v_gene	abundance	d_gene	j_gene	CDR3aa	CDR3nt
TRBV30	-	-	TRBJ1-1	CAWSVQEGTEAFF	TGTGCCTGGAGTGTACAAGAGGGCACTGAAGCTTTCTTT
TRBV19	once	-	TRBJ2-2	CASTNGITGELFF	TGTGCCAGTACTAATGGGATCACCGGGGAGCTGTTTTTT
TRBV10-3	few	-	TRBJ1-1	CAISEFGTEAFF	TGTGCCATCAGTGAATTTGGTACTGAAGCTTTCTTT
TRBV30	-	-	TRBJ2-7	CAWKVDFHEQYF	TGTGCCTGGAAGGTGGATTTCCACGAGCAGTACTTC
TRBV27	once	TRBD1	TRBJ2-6	CASSPGQGDSGANVLTF	TGTGCCAGCAGCCCGGGACAGGGGGACTCTGGGGCCAACGTCCTGACTTTC
TRBV6-1	once	-	TRBJ1-3	CASSGDLGGLSGNTIYF	TGTGCCAGCAGTGGAGACCTGGGGGGTCTGTCTGGAAACACCATATATTTT
TRBV11-2	-	-	TRBJ2-7	CASSQVGAAGYEQYF	TGTGCCAGCAGCCAGGTAGGTGCTGCTGGCTACGAGCAGTACTTC
TRBV19	-	TRBD1	TRBJ1-6	CASTLGDRDNSPLHF	TGTGCCAGTACCCTGGGGGACAGGGATAATTCACCCCTCCACTTT
TRBV4-1	-	-	TRBJ2-5	CASSQVYSQETQYF	TGCGCCAGCAGCCAAGTGTATAGCCAAGAGACCCAGTACTTC
TRBV5-4	few	TRBD2	TRBJ2-1	CASSLGTSSYNEQFF	TGTGCCAGCAGCTTAGGGACTAGCTCCTACAATGAGCAGTTCTTC
TRBV6-5	-	-	TRBJ2-7	CASRYPTSGSYEQYF	TGTGCCAGCAGGTACCCTACCAGCGGGTCCTACGAGCAGTACTTC
TRBV18	-	-	TRBJ2-1	CASSNRDFYNEQFF	TGTGCCAGCTCTAACCGGGACTTTTACAATGAGCAGTTCTTC
TRBV2	-	TRBD1	TRBJ1-4	CASSEIWTGLNEKLFF	TGTGCCAGCAGTGAAATTTGGACAGGGCTTAATGAAAAACTGTTTTTT